These 26 T cell receptor beta chains were all obtained from the same sample, sequenced in a study of TIL therapy for anti-PD-1-resistant metastatic lung cancer. Stated time point: pre-treatment sample, taken before nivolumab and TIL therapy. Most excised metastases sampled were pleural nodules or supraclavicular lymph nodes. Sequencing used immunoSEQ v3. TCRdb's copy holds only in-frame clones and misses some; the assay was immunoSEQ multiplex PCR. The sample shows tens of thousands of clones, less than 65% of them seen only once. The sequenced sample was tumor tissue, obtained at baseline. The receptors were gathered from a woman aged 30 to 85 with non-small cell lung cancer.

This clone came up a few times. The chain is built from TRBV29-1 and TRBJ1-1; D remains ambiguous. CDR3 size: 13 residues. Germline V gene lookup returns CDR1 SQVTM and CDR2 ANQGSEA. V was pared by 8 bases and J by 5 bases, with 18 bases between. CDR3 amino acids: CSYKPGPLTEAFF. In nucleotides, the CDR3 is TGCAGCTATAAACCGGGTCCGCTAACTGAAGCTTTCTTT.

This clone came up a few times. The chain combines TRBV6-1 with TRBJ2-7; D not certain. CDR1 and CDR2 from the germline V gene are MNHNS and SASEGT. This CDR3 has 12 residues. Trimming cost V 3 bases and J 2 bases, with 5 bases left between them. The chain's CDR3 is CASSDPPYEQYF. The CDR3 DNA sequence: TGTGCCAGCAGTGATCCTCCCTACGAGCAGTACTTC.

The CDR3 DNA follows: TGTGCCAGCAGCCAGTCATTGACGACAGCCAAAAACATTCAGTACTTC. Encoded protein: CASSQSLTTAKNIQYF. The rearrangement joins TRBV9 to TRBJ2-4; D not resolved. Germline CDR1 reads SGDLS; CDR2 reads YYNGEE. V gave up 4 bases and J gave up 0 bases, with 14 bases separating them. The CDR3 contains 16 residues.

This chain links TRBV19 with TRBJ1-5; TRBD1 is a possible D gene (6 bases). The CDR3 is made up of 14 amino acids. The germline gives CDR1 LNHDA, CDR2 SQIVND (reference sequence). The V gene lost 3 bases and the J gene lost 10 bases, with 16 bases spanning the gap. CDR3 loop: CASSIRPGELPQHF. In DNA, the CDR3 is TGTGCCAGTAGTATTAGGCCAGGGGAGCTTCCCCAGCATTTT.

There are a few counts of this clone. The chain uses TRBV2 and TRBJ2-7; no clear D. This CDR3 contains 13 residues. Germline V gives CDR1 SNHLY, CDR2 FYNNEI. Trimming removed 1 base at V and 2 bases at J, with 6 bases between. CDR3 DNA: TGTGCCAGCAGTGAAGGAACCCCCTACGAGCAGTACTTC. Translating it yields CASSEGTPYEQYF. Together with reference TRBV2 and TRBJ2-7, the CDR3 gives the full variable domain: EPEVTQTPSHQVTQMGQEVILRCVPISNHLYFYWYRQILGQKVEFLVSFYNNEISEKSEIFDDQFSVERPDGSNFTLKIRSTKLEDSAMYFCASSEGTPYEQYFGPGTRLTVT.

A few counts support this clone. The chain combines TRBV5-1 with TRBJ1-2; maybe TRBD1 (5 bases). Germline V gives CDR1 SGHRS, CDR2 YFSETQ. The CDR3 runs to 12 residues. V lost 4 bases and J lost 7, with 11 bases in between. CDR3 residues: CASSTGVSGYTF. The CDR3 nucleotides are TGCGCCAGCAGCACGGGGGTGTCTGGCTACACCTTC.

This chain joins TRBV5-5 and TRBJ1-3; D is ambiguous. V lost 6 bases and J lost 2, with 12 bases in between. This CDR3 comprises 14 residues. Germline V gives CDR1 SGHKS, CDR2 YYEKEE (reference sequence). The CDR3 spells CASTTGGPGNTIYF. The DNA of the CDR3 is TGTGCCAGCACCACTGGAGGGCCTGGAAACACCATATATTTT.

The rearrangement links TRBV29-1 to TRBJ1-3; D is undetermined. The CDR3 consists of 12 residues. CDR1 and CDR2 from the germline V gene are SQVTM and ANQGSEA. V lost 5 bases to trimming and J lost 0 bases, with 5 bases between them. The CDR3 coding sequence is TGCAGCGTTTTAGGCTCTGGAAACACCATATATTTT. It yields the protein CSVLGSGNTIYF.

This chain links TRBV5-1 with TRBJ2-7; a possible D gene is TRBD2 (6 bases). CDR3 size: 14 residues. The V end was cut by 3 bases, the J end by 0 bases, with 10 bases between. Germline V gene data show CDR1 as SGHRS and CDR2 as YFSETQ. CDR3 sequence: CASSSGTLSYEQYF. As DNA, the CDR3 is TGCGCCAGCAGCTCTGGGACTCTCTCCTACGAGCAGTACTTC.

This chain uses TRBV4-1 with TRBJ1-4; D is unresolved. With 0 bases removed from V and 8 bases from J, the gap between germline ends came to 13 bases. CDR3 length: 15 amino acids. From germline, CDR1 is MGHRA and CDR2 YSYEKL. The CDR3 bases are TGCGCCAGCAGCCAAGATGTATCAGGAAACGAAAAACTGTTTTTT. It encodes CASSQDVSGNEKLFF.

The genes are TRBV5-1 and TRBJ2-5; TRBD2 matches 8 bases. J gave up 5 bases and V 4 bases, and 10 bases lay outside the gene matches. Germline V gene sequence: CDR1 SGHRS, CDR2 YFSETQ. The CDR3 spans 15 residues. This CDR3 reads CASSHGLAWVETQYF. CDR3 sequence (DNA): TGCGCCAGCAGCCATGGACTAGCTTGGGTCGAGACCCAGTACTTC.

This clone has a handful of counts. The chain couples TRBV13 to TRBJ2-7, with 10 nucleotides matching TRBD2. Germline values: CDR1 PRHDT, CDR2 FYEKMQ (reference sequence). The CDR3 totals 15 residues. The V gene end was trimmed by 3 bases and the J gene end by 3 bases; junction bases not matched to a gene: 5. CDR3 region: CASSFKAGGDYEQYF. CDR3 in DNA: TGTGCCAGCAGCTTCAAAGCGGGAGGGGACTACGAGCAGTACTTC.

In this sample, this clone turned up a few times. The chain uses TRBV4-2 and TRBJ2-1, with a tentative D call TRBD1 (6 bases). V was pared by 0 bases and J by 3 bases, with 9 bases between. Per the germline V gene, CDR1 is LGHNA and CDR2 is YNFKEQ. There are 15 residues in the CDR3. The CDR3 DNA reads as TGTGCCAGCAGCCAAGATGGGGGCAACTACAATGAGCAGTTCTTC. It specifies CASSQDGGNYNEQFF.

This clone has ten or more counts. The V call is TRBV11-2, the J call TRBJ2-2; possible D gene TRBD2, 6 bases. The V end was cut by 7 bases, the J end by 4 bases, with 13 bases between. The CDR3 covers 14 residues. Germline V lookup: CDR1 SGHAT, CDR2 FQNNGV. The CDR3 DNA reads TGTGCCAGCAACCCTCGGAGGGGCACCGGGGAGCTGTTTTTT. This codes for CASNPRRGTGELFF.

The table lists this clone with a few counts. This rearrangement joins TRBV7-2 to TRBJ2-7; TRBD2 matches 14 bases. Germline V CDR1 and CDR2: SGHTA, FQGNSA. The CDR3 loop spans 16 amino acids. Trimming took 5 bases from V and 6 from J; bases not matched to a gene: 9. The CDR3 loop reads CASSPGLAGVVSEQYF. For the CDR3, the DNA is TGTGCCAGCAGCCCGGGACTAGCGGGAGTGGTTAGCGAGCAGTACTTC. Full variable domain (rest looked up from reference TRBV7-2 and TRBJ2-7): GAGVSQSPSNKVTEKGKDVELRCDPISGHTALYWYRQSLGQGLEFLIYFQGNSAPDKSGLPSDRFSAERTGGSVSTLTIQRTQQEDSAVYLCASSPGLAGVVSEQYFGPGTRLTVT.

This clone ranks as medium-sized. The CDR3: CASSPGTALLNGYTF. CDR3 nucleotide sequence: TGTGCCAGCTCACCAGGGACAGCTCTCCTTAATGGCTACACCTTC. The chain joins TRBV18 to TRBJ1-2; 7 bases fit TRBD1. CDR1 and CDR2 (germline): KGHSH, LQKENI. The CDR3 is made up of 15 amino acids. With 2 bases clipped from V and 6 bases from J, the junction kept 9 bases outside the gene matches.

The chain has TRBV2 and TRBJ2-7; D assignment may be TRBD1 or TRBD2 (6 bases each). V was clipped by 4 bases and J by 2 bases, with 12 bases between them. Per germline, CDR1 SNHLY and CDR2 FYNNEI. The CDR3 has 14 amino acids. CDR3 bases: TGTGCCAGCAGTGTAATGGGGGGCACCTACGAGCAGTACTTC. As protein: CASSVMGGTYEQYF.

CDR3 nucleotides: TGTGCCTGGAGTGCCTACAGGGGAACTAATGAAAAACTGTTTTTT. Translated, it gives CAWSAYRGTNEKLFF. This chain joins TRBV30 and TRBJ1-4; TRBD1 matches 7 bases. Germline CDR1 reads GTSNPN; CDR2 reads SVGIG (reference sequence). The junction had 3 bases not matched to a gene; V was cut back by 1 base and J by 1 base. The CDR3 is 15 amino acids.

V gene TRBV19 combines with J gene TRBJ1-1, with D uncertain. CDR1 LNHDA and CDR2 SQIVND come from the germline V gene (reference sequence). The CDR3 has 14 amino acids. Between the trimmed V and J ends, which lost 6 bases and 5 bases, there was a span of 16 bases. The CDR3, as DNA: TGTGCCAGTAGCCCCCTCGTCGGTCCGACTGAAGCTTTCTTT. The encoded protein is CASSPLVGPTEAFF.

The chain recombines TRBV27 with TRBJ1-2; D is ambiguous. The CDR3 consists of 13 residues. Trimming removed 2 bases from V and 4 bases from J, with 8 bases in between. Germline loops: CDR1 MNHEY, CDR2 SMNVEV (reference sequence). CDR3 DNA: TGTGCCAGCAGTTTAAGGAACGGCTATGGCTACACCTTC. It specifies CASSLRNGYGYTF.

The chain joins TRBV19 to TRBJ2-7; TRBD2 matches 7 bases. CDR1 LNHDA and CDR2 SQIVND come from the germline V gene (reference sequence). With 3 bases clipped from V and 4 bases from J, the junction kept 9 bases outside the gene matches. This CDR3 spans 15 amino acids. Here the CDR3 reads CASSMGIGSGYEQYF. As DNA, the CDR3 is TGTGCCAGTAGTATGGGCATTGGTAGCGGGTACGAGCAGTACTTC.

This clone has just a few counts. This sequence joins TRBV30 and TRBJ2-7; 8 nucleotides agree with TRBD1. The CDR3 sequence is 12 residues long. The J segment lost 3 bases and the V segment lost 5 bases, leaving 3 bases of the junction unmatched. CDR1 and CDR2 (germline): GTSNPN, SVGIG (reference sequence). As DNA, the CDR3 is TGTGCCTGGGGACAGGGCCACTACGAGCAGTACTTC. Its protein product is CAWGQGHYEQYF.

The J gene is TRBJ1-4, the V gene TRBV4-2; D remains ambiguous. Germline loops: CDR1 LGHNA, CDR2 YNFKEQ. V was clipped by 0 bases and J by 7 bases, with 9 bases between them. The CDR3 is made up of 14 amino acids. In nucleotides, the CDR3 is TGTGCCAGCAGCCAAGAACCAGATAGTGAAAAACTGTTTTTT. It yields the protein CASSQEPDSEKLFF.

The rearrangement links TRBV7-9 to TRBJ2-7, with D perhaps assigned TRBD1 or TRBD2 (5 bases each). Germline-derived CDR1 and CDR2 are SEHNR and FQNEAQ (reference sequence). The length of the CDR3 is 15 residues. Trimming removed 0 bases from V and 2 bases from J, with 11 bases in between. Here the CDR3 reads CASSLAGTQAYEQYF. In DNA, the CDR3 is TGTGCCAGCAGCTTAGCCGGGACCCAAGCCTACGAGCAGTACTTC.

This chain joins TRBV7-9 and TRBJ1-1, with D unresolved. V dropped 7 bases and J dropped 6 bases, with 27 bases sitting between them. From germline, CDR1 is SEHNR and CDR2 FQNEAQ (reference sequence). The CDR3 runs 17 residues. The CDR3 region is CASTPIKGGSLGPEAFF. DNA of the CDR3: TGTGCCAGCACCCCAATCAAGGGTGGGTCTTTGGGTCCTGAAGCTTTCTTT. Full variable domain (outside the CDR3, taken from reference TRBV7-9 and TRBJ1-1): DTGVSQNPRHKITKRGQNVTFRCDPISEHNRLYWYRQTLGQGPEFLTYFQNEAQLEKSRLLSDRFSAERPKGSFSTLEIQRTEQGDSAMYLCASTPIKGGSLGPEAFFGQGTRLTVV.

The genes are TRBV9 and TRBJ2-2; D perhaps matches TRBD1 (5 bases). The ends were cut back, 0 bases at V and 3 bases at J, with 9 bases in the middle. The CDR3 contains 15 residues. Germline-derived CDR1 and CDR2 are SGDLS and YYNGEE. CDR3 protein: CASSVAGAYTGELFF. The CDR3 DNA follows: TGTGCCAGCAGCGTAGCTGGGGCTTACACCGGGGAGCTGTTTTTT.